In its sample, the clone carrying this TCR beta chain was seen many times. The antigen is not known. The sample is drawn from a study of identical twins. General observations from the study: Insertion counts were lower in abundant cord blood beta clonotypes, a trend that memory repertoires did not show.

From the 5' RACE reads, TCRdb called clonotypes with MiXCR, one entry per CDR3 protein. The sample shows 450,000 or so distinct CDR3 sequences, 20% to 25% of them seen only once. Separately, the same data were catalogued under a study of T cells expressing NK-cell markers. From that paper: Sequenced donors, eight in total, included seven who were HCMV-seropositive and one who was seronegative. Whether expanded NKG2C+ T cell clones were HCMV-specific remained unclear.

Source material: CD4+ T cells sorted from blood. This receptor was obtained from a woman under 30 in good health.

The CDR3 DNA reads as TGTGCCAGCAGCTTAGTTGGGGGGCACACCGGGGAGCTGTTTTTT. This gives the protein CASSLVGGHTGELFF. The chain is built from TRBV7-2 and TRBJ2-2; D tentatively fits TRBD1 or TRBD2 (6 bases each). The CDR3 runs 15 residues. Trimming shortened V by 1 base and J by 3 bases, and 9 bases separated the two germline ends. Germline loops: CDR1 SGHTA, CDR2 FQGNSA.